There are a few counts of the clone carrying this T cell receptor beta chain. Antigen: not known. Following culture for about ten days, CD4+ T cells were isolated. Every participant took two doses of the BNT162b2 or mRNA-1273 vaccine. Cells had half their medium changed to IL-2 medium on days 3 and 7. The CDR3 is made up of 15 amino acids. Germline V lookup: CDR1 SGHNT, CDR2 YYREEE (reference sequence). Trimming at V came to 1 base and at J to 6 bases, leaving 7 bases not matched to a gene. The record originates from a study of vaccination effects on CD4 cells after COVID-19. This table comes from immunoSEQ multiplex PCR, and its TCRdb copy is limited to in-frame clones, with some not included. The data show about 45,000 clones, 70% seen once.

Sequences were derived from CD4+ T cells from PBMCs cultured without peptide, sampled after COVID-19 vaccination. The receptor was isolated from a human donor who received a COVID-19 vaccine. V usage is TRBV5-4 and J usage is TRBJ2-1, with TRBD2 matching over 7 bases. CDR3 loop: CASSLRGGGSNEQFF. The CDR3 bases are TGTGCCAGCAGCTTGCGTGGGGGGGGATCCAATGAGCAGTTCTTC.